The next 8 T cell receptor beta chains were all read from a single sample in a study of technical replicates of blood from a few donors. The protocol was immunoSEQ multiplex PCR, while the TCRdb copy is restricted to in-frame clones and leaves out a portion. The sample includes 65,000 to 90,000 clones, around nine tenths seen only once; the top ten take around 4.6%. Sequencing was carried out using PBMCs. The receptors were sampled from a human donor in good health. Some clones in this sample may be carry-over from other donors' samples.

The CDR3: CASSDAGFREKLFF. The CDR3 DNA follows: TGTGCCAGCAGTGACGCAGGGTTTAGAGAAAAACTGTTTTTT. The V call is TRBV2, the J call TRBJ1-4, with D maybe TRBD1 (5 bases). CDR3 size: 14 residues. Looked up from germline, CDR1 is SNHLY and CDR2 is FYNNEI. The ends were cut back, 3 bases at V and 8 bases at J, with 13 bases in the middle.

J is TRBJ2-5 and V is TRBV6-6; 12 bases are shared with TRBD2. Germline assignment: CDR1 MNHNY and CDR2 SVGAGI (reference sequence). V dropped 2 bases and J dropped 3; count of bases not matched to a gene: 4. The CDR3 length is 16 residues. The CDR3 sequence is CASSYTSGGLKETQYF. The CDR3 DNA follows: TGTGCCAGCAGTTACACTAGCGGGGGGCTAAAAGAGACCCAGTACTTC.

The V and J genes are TRBV5-5 and TRBJ2-4, with 8 bases lining up with TRBD2. In germline, CDR1 is SGHKS, CDR2 YYEKEE (reference sequence). The trim removed 2 bases at V and 3 bases at J, leaving 7 bases unmatched. The CDR3 sequence is 16 residues long. The CDR3 coding sequence is TGTGCCAGCAGCTTATTGACGGGGGGGGGCAAAAACATTCAGTACTTC. The encoded protein is CASSLLTGGGKNIQYF.

A single count supports this clone. The CDR3 reads CASSDLAGGVYNEQFF. CDR3 coding DNA: TGTGCCAGCAGCGACCTAGCGGGGGGGGTCTACAATGAGCAGTTCTTC. The chain uses TRBV2 and TRBJ2-1; 12 bases match TRBD2. Germline CDR1 SNHLY, CDR2 FYNNEI. The CDR3 covers 16 residues. Trimming at V came to 6 bases and at J to 3 bases, leaving 6 bases not matched to a gene.

This chain joins TRBV5-6 and TRBJ1-1; D gene ambiguous. This CDR3 comprises 15 residues. The ends were cut back, 2 bases at V and 4 bases at J, with 15 bases in the middle. Germline CDR1 is SGHDT and CDR2 is YYEEEE. The CDR3, as DNA: TGTGCCAGCAGCTTAAACCGAGGGCGGCTCACTGAAGCTTTCTTT. It encodes CASSLNRGRLTEAFF.

The rearrangement uses TRBV30 and TRBJ2-1; D possibly corresponds to TRBD2 (5 bases). The CDR3 covers 13 residues. The germline V gene encodes CDR1 GTSNPN and CDR2 SVGIG (reference sequence). Trimming pared 0 bases from V and 7 bases from J, leaving 10 bases between. The CDR3 sequence is CAWSVGGLNEQFF. CDR3 DNA sequence: TGTGCCTGGAGTGTCGGAGGTTTGAATGAGCAGTTCTTC.

Regarding this clone: This CDR3 is also generated by other DNA sequences in the sample. The CDR3 spells CASSSSGGYNEQFF. CDR3 bases: TGCGCCAGCAGCAGTAGCGGGGGTTACAATGAGCAGTTCTTC. The genes are TRBV5-1 and TRBJ2-1; 9 bases fit TRBD2. The ends lost 4 bases at V and 4 bases at J; junction bases unmatched: 3. The CDR3 is made up of 14 amino acids. The germline V gene has CDR1 SGHRS and CDR2 YFSETQ.

The chain recombines TRBV7-9 with TRBJ2-3; 10 nucleotides agree with TRBD2. CDR1 SEHNR and CDR2 FQNEAQ come from the germline V gene (reference sequence). This CDR3 comprises 19 residues. Germline trimming cut 0 bases from V and 3 bases from J; bases unmatched to any gene: 12. As DNA, the CDR3 is TGTGCCAGCAGCTTAGCTCTAGCGGGGGCAATACACTTGACAGATACGCAGTATTTT. Protein: CASSLALAGAIHLTDTQYF.